Shown below are 8 T cell receptor beta chains from a single sample sequenced in a study of Ad26.COV2.S vaccination and SARS-CoV-2 variants. Treatment: about 20 received Ad26.COV2.S at low or high dose, single or two shots; 5 received placebo; per-sample allocation not given. Collection of the samples took place on day 63 after the first injection of vaccine or placebo. Assay used: immunoSEQ multiplex PCR; TCRdb lists only in-frame clones, some missing. The sample yields 400,000 or so clones, approximately 90% seen once. The sample was peripheral blood, taken in a trial of Ad26.COV2.S vaccine versus placebo. These receptors all stem from a person aged 18 to 65 who received the Ad26.COV2.S COVID-19 vaccine or a placebo.

CDR3 DNA: TGTGCCAGCAGCGTCCAGGGGACGGAAAATTCACCCCTCCACTTT. It codes for CASSVQGTENSPLHF. This chain links TRBV3-1 (or the pseudogene TRBV3-2) with TRBJ1-6; a possible D gene is TRBD1 (6 bases). The germline gives CDR1 LGHDT, CDR2 YNNKEL (reference sequence). V lost 5 bases to trimming and J lost 7 bases, with 15 bases between them. The CDR3 has 15 amino acids.

J is TRBJ2-7 and V is TRBV5-1, with 7 positions matching TRBD1. After removal of 0 bases from V and 4 bases from J, the junction contained 4 bases not matched to a gene. The CDR3 spans 14 residues. Looked up from germline, CDR1 is SGHRS and CDR2 is YFSETQ. For the CDR3, the DNA is TGCGCCAGCAGCTTGGCGGAACAGGGGTACGAGCAGTACTTC. As protein: CASSLAEQGYEQYF.

The chain carries TRBV27 and TRBJ1-5; 7 bases fit TRBD1. Germline loops: CDR1 MNHEY, CDR2 SMNVEV (reference sequence). J gave up 6 bases and V 5 bases, and 10 bases lay outside the gene matches. There are 15 residues in the CDR3. CDR3 DNA sequence: TGTGCCAGCAGTCCGTCCCACAAGGGGGCTCAGCCCCAGCATTTT. It specifies CASSPSHKGAQPQHF.

The chain recombines TRBV7-2 with TRBJ1-5; TRBD1 agrees at 7 bases. J gave up 3 bases and V 4 bases, and 6 bases lay outside the gene matches. Germline lookup yields CDR1 SGHTA and CDR2 FQGNSA. CDR3 length: 15 residues. In nucleotides, the CDR3 is TGTGCCAGCAGCTCACAAGACAGGGCCAATCAGCCCCAGCATTTT. This codes for CASSSQDRANQPQHF. Full variable domain (rest looked up from reference TRBV7-2 and TRBJ1-5): GAGVSQSPSNKVTEKGKDVELRCDPISGHTALYWYRQSLGQGLEFLIYFQGNSAPDKSGLPSDRFSAERTGGSVSTLTIQRTQQEDSAVYLCASSSQDRANQPQHFGDGTRLSIL.

V usage is TRBV15 and J usage is TRBJ1-1, with D possibly matching TRBD1 (5 bases). Trimming left V 4 bases short and J 4 bases short, with 13 bases between. The CDR3 length is 14 residues. Germline values: CDR1 LNHNV, CDR2 YYDKDF (reference sequence). CDR3 loop: CATSTRDWSTEAFF. The DNA for the CDR3 is TGTGCCACCAGCACCAGGGACTGGTCCACTGAAGCTTTCTTT.

DNA for the CDR3: TGTGCCAGCAGCCCCGCAGAGAGCCTAGCCAAAAACATTCAGTACTTC. Translation gives CASSPAESLAKNIQYF. The rearrangement uses TRBV7-9 and TRBJ2-4; D is undetermined. The V gene's germline CDR1 is SEHNR and CDR2 FQNEAQ (reference sequence). V was shortened by 5 bases and J by 0 bases, with 14 bases between the two germline ends. This CDR3 has 16 amino acids.

This clone has only one observation. CDR3 sequence: CASSEAQRGAQETQYF. DNA for the CDR3: TGTGCCAGCAGTGAAGCACAGCGGGGGGCGCAAGAGACCCAGTACTTC. The chain is built from TRBV6-1 and TRBJ2-5; TRBD2 agrees at 9 bases. Per germline, CDR1 MNHNS and CDR2 SASEGT. The J segment lost 2 bases and the V segment lost 0 bases, leaving 4 bases of the junction unmatched. The CDR3 is 16 residues long.

This chain uses TRBV7-2 with TRBJ1-1; D call uncertain. V was cut by 1 base and J by 1 base, with 7 bases left in between. The CDR3 contains 14 residues. In germline, CDR1 is SGHTA, CDR2 FQGNSA. CDR3 bases: TGTGCCAGCAGCTTAGAGTCCCAGAACACTGAAGCTTTCTTT. The encoded protein is CASSLESQNTEAFF. Full variable domain (outside the CDR3, taken from reference TRBV7-2 and TRBJ1-1): GAGVSQSPSNKVTEKGKDVELRCDPISGHTALYWYRQSLGQGLEFLIYFQGNSAPDKSGLPSDRFSAERTGGSVSTLTIQRTQQEDSAVYLCASSLESQNTEAFFGQGTRLTVV.